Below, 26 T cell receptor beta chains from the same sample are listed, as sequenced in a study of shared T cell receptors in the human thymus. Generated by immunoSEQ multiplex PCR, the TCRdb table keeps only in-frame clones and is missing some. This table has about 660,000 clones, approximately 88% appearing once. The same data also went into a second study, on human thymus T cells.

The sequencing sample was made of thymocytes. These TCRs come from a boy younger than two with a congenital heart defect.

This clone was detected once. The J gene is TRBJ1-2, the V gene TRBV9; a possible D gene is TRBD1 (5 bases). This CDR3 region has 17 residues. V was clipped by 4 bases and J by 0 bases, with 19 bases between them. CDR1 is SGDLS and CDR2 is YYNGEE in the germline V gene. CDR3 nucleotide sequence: TGTGCCAGCAGCCCCCGATCCCAGGGAGGGACTAACTATGGCTACACCTTC. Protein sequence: CASSPRSQGGTNYGYTF.

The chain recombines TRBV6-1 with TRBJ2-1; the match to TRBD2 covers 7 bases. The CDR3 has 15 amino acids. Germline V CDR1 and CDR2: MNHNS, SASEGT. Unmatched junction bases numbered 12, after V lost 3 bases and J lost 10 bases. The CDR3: CASSDRRSGAREQFF. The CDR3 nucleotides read TGTGCCAGCAGTGATAGGAGGAGCGGGGCCCGGGAGCAGTTCTTC.

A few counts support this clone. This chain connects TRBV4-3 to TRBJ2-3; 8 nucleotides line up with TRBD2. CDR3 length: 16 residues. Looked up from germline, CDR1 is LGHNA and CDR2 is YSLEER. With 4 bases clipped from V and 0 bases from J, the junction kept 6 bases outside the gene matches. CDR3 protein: CASSPRLASSTDTQYF. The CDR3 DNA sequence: TGCGCCAGCAGCCCCCGACTAGCGAGTAGCACAGATACGCAGTATTTT.

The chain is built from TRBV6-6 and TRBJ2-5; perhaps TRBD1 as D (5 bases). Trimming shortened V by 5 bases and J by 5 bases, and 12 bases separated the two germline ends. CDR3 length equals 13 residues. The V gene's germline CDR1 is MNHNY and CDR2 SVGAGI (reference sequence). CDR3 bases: TGTGCCAGCAGTCCCAGGGTAGGGGAGACCCAGTACTTC. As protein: CASSPRVGETQYF.

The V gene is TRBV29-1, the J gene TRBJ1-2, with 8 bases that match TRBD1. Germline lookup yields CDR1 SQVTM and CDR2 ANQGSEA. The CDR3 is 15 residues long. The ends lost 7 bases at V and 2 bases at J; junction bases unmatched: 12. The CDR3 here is CSEARADRENYGYTF. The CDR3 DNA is TGCAGCGAGGCCCGGGCGGACAGGGAAAACTATGGCTACACCTTC. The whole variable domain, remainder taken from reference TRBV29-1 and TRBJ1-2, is SAVISQKPSRDICQRGTSLTIQCQVDSQVTMMFWYRQQPGQSLTLIATANQGSEATYESGFVIDKFPISRPNLTFSTLTVSNMSPEDSSIYLCSEARADRENYGYTFGSGTRLTVV.

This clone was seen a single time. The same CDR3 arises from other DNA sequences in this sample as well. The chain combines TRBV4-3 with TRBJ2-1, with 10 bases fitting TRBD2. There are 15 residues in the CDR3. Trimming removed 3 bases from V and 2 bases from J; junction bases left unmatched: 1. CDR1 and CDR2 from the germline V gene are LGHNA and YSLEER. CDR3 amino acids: CASSHGLAAYNEQFF. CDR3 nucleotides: TGCGCCAGCAGCCATGGACTAGCGGCCTACAATGAGCAGTTCTTC.

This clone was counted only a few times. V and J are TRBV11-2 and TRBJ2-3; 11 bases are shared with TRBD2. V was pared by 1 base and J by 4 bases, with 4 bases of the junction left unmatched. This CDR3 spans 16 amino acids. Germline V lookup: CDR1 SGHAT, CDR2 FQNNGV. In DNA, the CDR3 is TGTGCCAGCAGCTTAGGAACTAGCGGGAGCGCAGATACGCAGTATTTT. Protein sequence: CASSLGTSGSADTQYF.

The CDR3 sequence is CASSLEAGGPGRYEQYF. The CDR3 DNA is TGTGCCAGCAGCTTGGAGGCGGGAGGCCCCGGTCGGTACGAGCAGTACTTC. The chain uses TRBV5-4 and TRBJ2-7; TRBD2 matches at 8 bases. The length of the CDR3 is 17 residues. CDR1 SGHNT and CDR2 YYREEE come from the germline V gene (reference sequence). J lost 4 bases, V lost 0 bases, and 12 bases had no gene match.

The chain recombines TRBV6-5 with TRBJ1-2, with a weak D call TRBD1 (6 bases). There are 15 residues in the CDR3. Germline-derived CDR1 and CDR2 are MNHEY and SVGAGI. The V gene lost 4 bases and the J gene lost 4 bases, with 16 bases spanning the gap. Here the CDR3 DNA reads TGTGCCAGCAGTTCACAACAGGGTTTCGGCTATGGCTACACCTTC. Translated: CASSSQQGFGYGYTF.

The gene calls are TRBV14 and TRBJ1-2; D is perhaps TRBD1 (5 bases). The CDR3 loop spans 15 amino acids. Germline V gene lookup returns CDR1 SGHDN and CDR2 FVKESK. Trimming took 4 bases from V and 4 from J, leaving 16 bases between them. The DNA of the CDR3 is TGTGCCAGCAGCCCAGGGCAGGAAGTTTCCTATGGCTACACCTTC. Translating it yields CASSPGQEVSYGYTF.

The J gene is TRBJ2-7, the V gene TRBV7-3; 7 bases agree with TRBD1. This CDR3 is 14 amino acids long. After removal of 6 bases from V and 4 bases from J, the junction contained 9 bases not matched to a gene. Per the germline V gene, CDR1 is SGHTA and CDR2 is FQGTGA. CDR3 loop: CASRHRGWAYEQYF. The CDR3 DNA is TGTGCCAGCAGACACAGGGGATGGGCGTACGAGCAGTACTTC. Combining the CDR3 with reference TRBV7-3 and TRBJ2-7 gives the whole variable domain GAGVSQTPSNKVTEKGKYVELRCDPISGHTALYWYRQSLGQGPEFLIYFQGTGAADDSGLPNDRFFAVRPEGSVSTLKIQRTERGDSAVYLCASRHRGWAYEQYFGPGTRLTVT.

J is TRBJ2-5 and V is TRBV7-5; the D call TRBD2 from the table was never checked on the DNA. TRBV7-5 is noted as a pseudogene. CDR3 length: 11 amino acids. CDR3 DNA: TGTGCTCCACGATCGGTCGAGACCCAGTACTTC. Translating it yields CAPRSVETQYF.

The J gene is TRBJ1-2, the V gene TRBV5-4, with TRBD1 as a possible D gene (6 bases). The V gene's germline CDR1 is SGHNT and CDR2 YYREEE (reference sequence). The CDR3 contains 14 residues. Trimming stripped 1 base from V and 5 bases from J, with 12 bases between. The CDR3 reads CASSLLDRSYGYTF. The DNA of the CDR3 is TGTGCCAGCAGCTTGTTGGACAGATCATATGGCTACACCTTC.

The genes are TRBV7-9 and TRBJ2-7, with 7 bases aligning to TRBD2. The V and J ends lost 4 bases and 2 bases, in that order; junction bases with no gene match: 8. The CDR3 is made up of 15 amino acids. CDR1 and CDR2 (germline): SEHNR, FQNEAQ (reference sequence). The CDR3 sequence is CASSSPRGDPYEQYF. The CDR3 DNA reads TGTGCCAGCAGCTCCCCCCGGGGGGACCCCTACGAGCAGTACTTC.

Here the CDR3 DNA reads TGTGCCAGCAGCTTCCCGCGGGAGGGTGGCACAGATACGCAGTATTTT. The encoded protein is CASSFPREGGTDTQYF. The chain carries TRBV5-8 and TRBJ2-3, with TRBD2 matching over 9 bases. Germline V gives CDR1 SGHTS, CDR2 YDEGEE. CDR3 length: 16 amino acids. The V segment lost 2 bases and the J segment 1 base; nucleotides outside the gene matches: 5.

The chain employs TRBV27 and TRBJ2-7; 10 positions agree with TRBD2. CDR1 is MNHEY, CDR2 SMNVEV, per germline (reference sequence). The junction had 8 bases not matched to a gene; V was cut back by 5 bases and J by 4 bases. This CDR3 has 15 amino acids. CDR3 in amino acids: CASSPGAGGPYEQYF. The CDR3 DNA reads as TGTGCCAGCAGTCCAGGAGCGGGAGGGCCATACGAGCAGTACTTC.

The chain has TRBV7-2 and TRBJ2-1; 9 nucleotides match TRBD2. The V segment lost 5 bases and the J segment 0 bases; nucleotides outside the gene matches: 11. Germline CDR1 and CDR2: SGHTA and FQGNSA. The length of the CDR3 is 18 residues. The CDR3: CASSGRGTSYSSYNEQFF. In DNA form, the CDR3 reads TGTGCCAGCAGCGGTAGGGGGACTAGCTACAGCTCCTACAATGAGCAGTTCTTC.

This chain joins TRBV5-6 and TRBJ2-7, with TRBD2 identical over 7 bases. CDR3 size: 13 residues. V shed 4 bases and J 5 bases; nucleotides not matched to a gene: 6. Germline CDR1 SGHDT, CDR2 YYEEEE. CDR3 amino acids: CASSPGEGHEQYF. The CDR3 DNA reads TGTGCCAGCAGCCCGGGGGAGGGCCACGAGCAGTACTTC.

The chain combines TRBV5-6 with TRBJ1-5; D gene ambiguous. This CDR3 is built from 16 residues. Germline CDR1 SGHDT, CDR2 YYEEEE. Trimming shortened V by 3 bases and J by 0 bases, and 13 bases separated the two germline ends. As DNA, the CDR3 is TGTGCCAGCAGCTGTAGTAGGGCGGGTAGCAATCAGCCCCAGCATTTT. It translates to CASSCSRAGSNQPQHF. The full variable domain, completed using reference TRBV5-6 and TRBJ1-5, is DAGVTQSPTHLIKTRGQQVTLRCSPKSGHDTVSWYQQALGQGPQFIFQYYEEEERQRGNFPDRFSGHQFPNYSSELNVNALLLGDSALYLCASSCSRAGSNQPQHFGDGTRLSIL.

DNA of the CDR3: TGTGCCAGCAGCTTAGTCCTCACTAGTTGGGACAGGGTTACCACTGAAGCTTTCTTT. It translates to CASSLVLTSWDRVTTEAFF. The chain has TRBV11-2 and TRBJ1-1; 9 positions match TRBD1. V was clipped by 1 base and J by 4 bases; unmatched bases: 16. CDR1 is SGHAT, CDR2 FQNNGV, per germline. The CDR3 totals 19 residues.

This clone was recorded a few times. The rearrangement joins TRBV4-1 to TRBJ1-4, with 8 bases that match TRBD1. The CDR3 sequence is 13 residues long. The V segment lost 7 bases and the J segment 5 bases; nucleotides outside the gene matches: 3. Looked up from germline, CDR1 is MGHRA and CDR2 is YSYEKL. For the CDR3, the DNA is TGCGCCAGCACCAGGGGGCTAAATGAAAAACTGTTTTTT. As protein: CASTRGLNEKLFF.

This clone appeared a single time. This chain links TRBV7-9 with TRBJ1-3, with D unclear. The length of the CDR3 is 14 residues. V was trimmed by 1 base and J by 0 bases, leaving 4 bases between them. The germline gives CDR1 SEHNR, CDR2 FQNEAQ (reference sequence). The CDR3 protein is CASSLVDSGNTIYF. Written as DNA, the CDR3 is TGTGCCAGCAGCTTAGTAGACTCTGGAAACACCATATATTTT.

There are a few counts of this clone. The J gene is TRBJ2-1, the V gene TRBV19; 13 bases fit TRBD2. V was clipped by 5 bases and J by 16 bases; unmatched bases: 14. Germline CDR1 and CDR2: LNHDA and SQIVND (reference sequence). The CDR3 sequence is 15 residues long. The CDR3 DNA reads TGTGCCAGTAGTGGCGGGACTAGCGGGACGAAGTCCCACTTCTTC. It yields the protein CASSGGTSGTKSHFF. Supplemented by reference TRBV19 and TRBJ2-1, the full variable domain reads DGGITQSPKYLFRKEGQNVTLSCEQNLNHDAMYWYRQDPGQGLRLIYYSQIVNDFQKGDIAEGYSVSREKKESFPLTVTSAQKNPTAFYLCASSGGTSGTKSHFFGPGTRLTVL.

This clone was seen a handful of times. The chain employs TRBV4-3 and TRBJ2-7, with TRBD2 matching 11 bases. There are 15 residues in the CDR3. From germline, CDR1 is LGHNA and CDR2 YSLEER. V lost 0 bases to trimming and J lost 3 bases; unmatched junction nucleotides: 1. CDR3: CASSQETSGGYEQYF. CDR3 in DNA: TGCGCCAGCAGCCAAGAAACTAGCGGGGGCTACGAGCAGTACTTC.

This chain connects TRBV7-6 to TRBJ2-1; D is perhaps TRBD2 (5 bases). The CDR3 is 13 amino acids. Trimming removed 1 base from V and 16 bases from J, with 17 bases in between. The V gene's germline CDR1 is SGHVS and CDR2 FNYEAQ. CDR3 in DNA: TGTGCCAGCAGCTTAGGGGTCGGGAACCTAATCTTCTTC. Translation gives CASSLGVGNLIFF. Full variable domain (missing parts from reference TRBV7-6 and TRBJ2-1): GAGVSQSPRYKVTKRGQDVALRCDPISGHVSLYWYRQALGQGPEFLTYFNYEAQQDKSGLPNDRFSAERPEGSISTLTIQRTEQRDSAMYRCASSLGVGNLIFFGPGTRLTVL.

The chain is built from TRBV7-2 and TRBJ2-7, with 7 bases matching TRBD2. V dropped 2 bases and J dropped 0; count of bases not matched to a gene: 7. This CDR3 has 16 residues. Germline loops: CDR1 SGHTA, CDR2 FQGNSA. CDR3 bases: TGTGCCAGCAGCTTACCCCGGGACTATAGCTCCTACGAGCAGTACTTC. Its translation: CASSLPRDYSSYEQYF.